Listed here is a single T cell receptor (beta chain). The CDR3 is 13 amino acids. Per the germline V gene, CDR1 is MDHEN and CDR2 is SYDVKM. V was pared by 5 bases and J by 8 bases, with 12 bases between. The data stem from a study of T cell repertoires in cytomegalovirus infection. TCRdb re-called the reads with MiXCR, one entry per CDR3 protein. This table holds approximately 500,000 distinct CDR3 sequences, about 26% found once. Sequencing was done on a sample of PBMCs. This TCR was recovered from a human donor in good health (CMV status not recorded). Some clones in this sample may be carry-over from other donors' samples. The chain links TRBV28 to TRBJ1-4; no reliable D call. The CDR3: CASSARGTEKLFF. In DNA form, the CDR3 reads TGTGCCAGCAGTGCCCGGGGTACGGAAAAACTGTTTTTT.